Listed below are T cell receptor beta chains from one sample, sequenced in a study of identical twins. TCRdb ran MiXCR on the 5' RACE reads and lists one entry per CDR3 protein. The data hold about 200,000 distinct CDR3 sequences, with 10% observed a single time. The sequenced material came from memory T cells sorted from blood. The source of these receptors is a man aged 45-65 years in good health. Each CDR3 is given with its conserved first and last residue. A D gene is named only where the DNA matches it firmly. Part of the rows lack a size; the others show once, few, many or a class for expanded clones.

clone_size: many; d_call: -; v_call: TRBV12-3/TRBV12-4; cdr3_length: 12; j_call: TRBJ1-4; cdr3_aa: CASSFNGEKLFF; cdr3_nt: TGTGCCAGCAGTTTTAACGGTGAAAAACTGTTTTTT
clone_size: many; d_call: -; v_call: TRBV24-1; cdr3_length: 16; j_call: TRBJ2-7; cdr3_aa: CATSDLRGRPSYEQYF; cdr3_nt: TGTGCCACCAGTGATTTGAGGGGGAGGCCCTCCTACGAGCAGTACTTC
clone_size: many; d_call: -; v_call: TRBV27; cdr3_length: 14; j_call: TRBJ2-7; cdr3_aa: CASSRGPNTYEQYF; cdr3_nt: TGTGCCAGTAGCCGCGGTCCGAACACCTACGAGCAGTACTTC
clone_size: -; d_call: -; v_call: TRBV28; cdr3_length: 17; j_call: TRBJ1-4; cdr3_aa: CASSLLLPGQGGEKLFF; cdr3_nt: TGTGCCAGCAGTTTACTCCTCCCCGGGCAGGGAGGAGAAAAACTGTTTTTT
clone_size: many; d_call: -; v_call: TRBV7-2; cdr3_length: 15; j_call: TRBJ1-6; cdr3_aa: CASSFSPTNNSPLHF; cdr3_nt: TGTGCCAGCAGCTTCTCTCCGACCAATAATTCACCCCTCCACTTT
clone_size: -; d_call: -; v_call: TRBV6-5; cdr3_length: 16; j_call: TRBJ1-3; cdr3_aa: CASSYTTAGSGNTIYF; cdr3_nt: TGTGCCAGCAGTTACACGACAGCGGGCTCTGGAAACACCATATATTTT
clone_size: many; d_call: TRBD1; v_call: TRBV12-3/TRBV12-4; cdr3_length: 15; j_call: TRBJ2-1; cdr3_aa: CASSLIGTGVNEQFF; cdr3_nt: TGTGCCAGCAGTTTAATAGGGACAGGAGTCAATGAGCAGTTCTTC
clone_size: many; d_call: -; v_call: TRBV6-2/TRBV6-3; cdr3_length: 12; j_call: TRBJ2-2; cdr3_aa: CASRKAGLQLFF; cdr3_nt: TGTGCCAGCAGAAAGGCGGGCTTGCAGCTGTTTTTT
clone_size: -; d_call: -; v_call: TRBV19; cdr3_length: 14; j_call: TRBJ2-5; cdr3_aa: CASSVDHAQETQYF; cdr3_nt: TGTGCCAGTAGTGTAGACCATGCCCAAGAGACCCAGTACTTC
clone_size: few; d_call: -; v_call: TRBV11-2; cdr3_length: 12; j_call: TRBJ1-1; cdr3_aa: CASSLGGVGAFF; cdr3_nt: TGTGCCAGCAGCTTAGGCGGGGTGGGAGCTTTCTTT
clone_size: many; d_call: -; v_call: TRBV4-2; cdr3_length: 13; j_call: TRBJ2-1; cdr3_aa: CASSLSLDNEQFF; cdr3_nt: TGTGCCAGCAGCCTGTCCTTGGACAATGAGCAGTTCTTC
clone_size: -; d_call: -; v_call: TRBV7-8; cdr3_length: 11; j_call: TRBJ2-1; cdr3_aa: CASSFGGRQFF; cdr3_nt: TGTGCCAGCAGCTTCGGGGGGCGGCAGTTCTTC
clone_size: many; d_call: -; v_call: TRBV14; cdr3_length: 16; j_call: TRBJ2-1; cdr3_aa: CASSQLDSGSYNEQFF; cdr3_nt: TGTGCCAGCAGCCAACTAGATAGCGGATCCTACAATGAGCAGTTCTTC
clone_size: -; d_call: -; v_call: TRBV2; cdr3_length: 16; j_call: TRBJ1-5; cdr3_aa: CASSELWGLSNQPQHF; cdr3_nt: TGTGCCAGCAGTGAATTGTGGGGGTTGAGCAATCAGCCCCAGCATTTT
clone_size: -; d_call: TRBD1; v_call: TRBV5-1; cdr3_length: 15; j_call: TRBJ2-2; cdr3_aa: CASRMGDRAYGELFF; cdr3_nt: TGCGCCAGCAGGATGGGGGACAGGGCCTACGGGGAGCTGTTTTTT
clone_size: -; d_call: TRBD2; v_call: TRBV6-1; cdr3_length: 15; j_call: TRBJ2-5; cdr3_aa: CASRDIQGSGKTQYF; cdr3_nt: TGTGCCAGCAGAGATATACAGGGTAGCGGGAAGACCCAGTACTTC
clone_size: few; d_call: -; v_call: TRBV20-1; cdr3_length: 14; j_call: TRBJ1-2; cdr3_aa: CSALTPGSSYGYTF; cdr3_nt: TGCAGTGCCTTAACTCCGGGGTCTAGCTATGGCTACACCTTC
clone_size: few; d_call: -; v_call: TRBV6-1; cdr3_length: 16; j_call: TRBJ2-2; cdr3_aa: CASSGRPSSNTGELFF; cdr3_nt: TGTGCCAGCAGTGGGAGGCCCTCGTCTAACACCGGGGAGCTGTTTTTT
clone_size: many; d_call: -; v_call: TRBV6-5; cdr3_length: 14; j_call: TRBJ1-6; cdr3_aa: CASSYSNSHSPLHF; cdr3_nt: TGTGCCAGCAGTTACTCGAACAGCCATTCACCCCTCCACTTT
clone_size: many; d_call: TRBD1; v_call: TRBV5-1; cdr3_length: 14; j_call: TRBJ2-7; cdr3_aa: CASSQQGHSYEQYF; cdr3_nt: TGCGCCAGCAGTCAACAGGGGCACTCCTACGAGCAGTACTTC
clone_size: -; d_call: -; v_call: TRBV20-1; cdr3_length: 16; j_call: TRBJ1-4; cdr3_aa: CSAREGSGRINEKLFF; cdr3_nt: TGCAGTGCTAGAGAGGGGTCCGGACGGATTAATGAAAAACTGTTTTTT
clone_size: few; d_call: -; v_call: TRBV4-1; cdr3_length: 14; j_call: TRBJ2-7; cdr3_aa: CASSTPGREYEQYF; cdr3_nt: TGCGCCAGCAGCACCCCCGGCAGGGAGTACGAGCAGTACTTC
clone_size: many; d_call: -; v_call: TRBV9; cdr3_length: 15; j_call: TRBJ2-2; cdr3_aa: CASSPQGVPTGELFF; cdr3_nt: TGTGCCAGCAGCCCCCAAGGGGTTCCGACCGGGGAGCTGTTTTTT
clone_size: few; d_call: -; v_call: TRBV30; cdr3_length: 13; j_call: TRBJ1-4; cdr3_aa: CAWMRTANEKLFF; cdr3_nt: TGTGCCTGGATGCGGACAGCTAATGAAAAACTGTTTTTT
clone_size: -; d_call: TRBD1; v_call: TRBV7-9; cdr3_length: 14; j_call: TRBJ1-1; cdr3_aa: CASGTGRAGTEAFF; cdr3_nt: TGTGCCAGTGGGACAGGGAGAGCGGGGACTGAAGCTTTCTTT
clone_size: -; d_call: -; v_call: TRBV6-1; cdr3_length: 12; j_call: TRBJ1-5; cdr3_aa: CAGSERAQPQHF; cdr3_nt: TGTGCAGGCAGTGAGAGAGCCCAGCCCCAGCATTTT
clone_size: few; d_call: -; v_call: TRBV4-2; cdr3_length: 15; j_call: TRBJ2-7; cdr3_aa: CASSPKVQGTYEQYF; cdr3_nt: TGTGCCAGCAGCCCAAAGGTACAGGGTACGTACGAGCAGTACTTC
clone_size: many; d_call: -; v_call: TRBV15; cdr3_length: 17; j_call: TRBJ1-5; cdr3_aa: CATSRDRTDNSNQPQHF; cdr3_nt: TGTGCCACCAGCAGAGATAGGACAGATAATAGCAATCAGCCCCAGCATTTT
clone_size: once; d_call: -; v_call: TRBV15; cdr3_length: 17; j_call: TRBJ2-6; cdr3_aa: CATSTGQGRAGANVLTF; cdr3_nt: TGTGCCACCAGCACCGGCCAGGGAAGGGCTGGGGCCAACGTCCTGACTTTC
clone_size: -; d_call: TRBD1; v_call: TRBV7-2; cdr3_length: 14; j_call: TRBJ1-6; cdr3_aa: CASSFGTAGAPLHF; cdr3_nt: TGTGCCAGCAGCTTTGGGACAGCGGGAGCGCCCCTCCACTTT
clone_size: -; d_call: -; v_call: TRBV12-3/TRBV12-4; cdr3_length: 12; j_call: TRBJ1-1; cdr3_aa: CASSTQVTEAFF; cdr3_nt: TGTGCCAGCAGTACACAGGTCACTGAAGCTTTCTTT
clone_size: many; d_call: -; v_call: TRBV12-3/TRBV12-4; cdr3_length: 15; j_call: TRBJ1-2; cdr3_aa: CASIPLQAPNYGYTF; cdr3_nt: TGTGCCAGCATTCCCTTACAGGCACCTAACTATGGCTACACCTTC